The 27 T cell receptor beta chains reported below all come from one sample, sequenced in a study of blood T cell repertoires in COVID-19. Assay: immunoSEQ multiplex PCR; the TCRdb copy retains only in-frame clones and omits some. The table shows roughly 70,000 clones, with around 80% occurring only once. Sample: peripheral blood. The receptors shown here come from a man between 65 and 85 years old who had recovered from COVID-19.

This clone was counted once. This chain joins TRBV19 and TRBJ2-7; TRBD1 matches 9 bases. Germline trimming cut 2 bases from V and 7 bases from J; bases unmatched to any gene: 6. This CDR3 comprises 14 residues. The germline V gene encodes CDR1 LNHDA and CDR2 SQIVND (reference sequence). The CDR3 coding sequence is TGTGCCAGTAGTATAACAGGGGGCTCTGGTGAGCAGTACTTC. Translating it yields CASSITGGSGEQYF.

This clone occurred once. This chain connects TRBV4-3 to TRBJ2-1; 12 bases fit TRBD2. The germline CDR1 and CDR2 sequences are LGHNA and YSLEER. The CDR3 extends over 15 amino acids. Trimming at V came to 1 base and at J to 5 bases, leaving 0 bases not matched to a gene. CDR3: CASSQGLAGDNEQFF. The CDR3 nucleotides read TGCGCCAGCAGCCAAGGACTAGCGGGAGACAATGAGCAGTTCTTC.

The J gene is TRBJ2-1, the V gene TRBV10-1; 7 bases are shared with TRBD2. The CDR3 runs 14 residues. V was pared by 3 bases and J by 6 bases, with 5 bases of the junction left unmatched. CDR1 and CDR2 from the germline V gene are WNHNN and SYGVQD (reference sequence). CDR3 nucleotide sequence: TGCGCCAGCAGTGATGGTCAGCGGGGCAATGAGCAGTTCTTC. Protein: CASSDGQRGNEQFF.

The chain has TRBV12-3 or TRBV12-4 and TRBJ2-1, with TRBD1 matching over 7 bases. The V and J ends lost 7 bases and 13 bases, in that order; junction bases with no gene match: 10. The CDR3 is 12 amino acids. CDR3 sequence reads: CASTTGSQVQFF. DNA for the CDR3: TGTGCCAGCACGACAGGGTCCCAGGTACAGTTCTTC.

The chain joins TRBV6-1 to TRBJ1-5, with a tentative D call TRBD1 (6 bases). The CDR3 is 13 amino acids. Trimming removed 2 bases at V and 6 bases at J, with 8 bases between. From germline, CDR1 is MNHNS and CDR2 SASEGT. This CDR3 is CASSERGSQPQHF. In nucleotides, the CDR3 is TGTGCCAGCAGTGAAAGGGGGAGTCAGCCCCAGCATTTT.

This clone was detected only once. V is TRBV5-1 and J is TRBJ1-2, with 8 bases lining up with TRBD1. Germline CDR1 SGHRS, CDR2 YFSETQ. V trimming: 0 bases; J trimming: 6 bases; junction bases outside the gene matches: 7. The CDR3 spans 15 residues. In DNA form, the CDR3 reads TGCGCCAGCAGCTTGGACAGGGGGAGTCCCCATGGCTACACCTTC. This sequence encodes CASSLDRGSPHGYTF.

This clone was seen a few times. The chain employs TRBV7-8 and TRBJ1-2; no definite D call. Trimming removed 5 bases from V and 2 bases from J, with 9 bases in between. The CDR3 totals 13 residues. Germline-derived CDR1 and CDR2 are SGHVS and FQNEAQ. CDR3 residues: CASSRPGNYGYTF. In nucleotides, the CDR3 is TGTGCCAGCAGCCGACCAGGCAACTATGGCTACACCTTC. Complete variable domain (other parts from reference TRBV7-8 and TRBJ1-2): GAGVSQSPRYKVAKRGQDVALRCDPISGHVSLFWYQQALGQGPEFLTYFQNEAQLDKSGLPSDRFFAERPEGSVSTLKIQRTQQEDSAVYLCASSRPGNYGYTFGSGTRLTVV.

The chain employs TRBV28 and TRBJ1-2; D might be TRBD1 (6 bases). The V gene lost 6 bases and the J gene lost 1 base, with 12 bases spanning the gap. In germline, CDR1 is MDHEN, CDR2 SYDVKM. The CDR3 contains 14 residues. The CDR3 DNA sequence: TGTGCCAGCAGAACACAGGGTTTTAACTATGGCTACACCTTC. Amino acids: CASRTQGFNYGYTF.

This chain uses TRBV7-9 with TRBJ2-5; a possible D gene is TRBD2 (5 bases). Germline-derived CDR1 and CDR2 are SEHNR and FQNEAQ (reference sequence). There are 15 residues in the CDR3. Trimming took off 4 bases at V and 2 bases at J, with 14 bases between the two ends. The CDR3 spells CASSWHTRAQETQYF. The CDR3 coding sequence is TGTGCCAGCAGCTGGCACACTAGAGCGCAAGAGACCCAGTACTTC.

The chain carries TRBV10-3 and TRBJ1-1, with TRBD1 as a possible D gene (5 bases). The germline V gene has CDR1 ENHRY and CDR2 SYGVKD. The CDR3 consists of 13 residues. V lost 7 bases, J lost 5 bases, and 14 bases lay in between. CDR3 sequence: CAIIGPGQTEAFF. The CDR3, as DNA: TGTGCCATCATCGGCCCAGGGCAGACTGAAGCTTTCTTT.

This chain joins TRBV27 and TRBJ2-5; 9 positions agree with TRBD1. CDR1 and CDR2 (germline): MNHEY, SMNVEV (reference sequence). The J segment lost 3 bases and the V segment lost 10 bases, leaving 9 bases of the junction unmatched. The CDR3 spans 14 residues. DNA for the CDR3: TGTGCCATAAAACGACAGGGGGAAAAAGAGACCCAGTACTTC. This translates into CAIKRQGEKETQYF.

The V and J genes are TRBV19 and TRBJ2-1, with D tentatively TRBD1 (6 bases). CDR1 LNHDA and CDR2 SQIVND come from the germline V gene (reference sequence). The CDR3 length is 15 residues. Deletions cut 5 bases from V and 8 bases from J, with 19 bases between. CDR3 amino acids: CASSLAVGQTDEQFF. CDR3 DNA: TGTGCCAGTAGTTTGGCGGTTGGACAGACAGATGAGCAGTTCTTC.

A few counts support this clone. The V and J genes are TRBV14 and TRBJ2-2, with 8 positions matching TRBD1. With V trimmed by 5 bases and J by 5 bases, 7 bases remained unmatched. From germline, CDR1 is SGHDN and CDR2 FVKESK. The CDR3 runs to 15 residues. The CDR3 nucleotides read TGTGCCAGCAGCAACGGACAGGGAATGACCGGGGAGCTGTTTTTT. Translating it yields CASSNGQGMTGELFF.

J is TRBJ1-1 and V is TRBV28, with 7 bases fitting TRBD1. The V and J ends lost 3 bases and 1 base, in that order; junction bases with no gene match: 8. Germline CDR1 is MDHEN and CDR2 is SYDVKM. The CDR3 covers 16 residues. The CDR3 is CASSLDRSVGNTEAFF. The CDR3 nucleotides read TGTGCCAGCAGTTTGGACAGGTCTGTGGGGAACACTGAAGCTTTCTTT.

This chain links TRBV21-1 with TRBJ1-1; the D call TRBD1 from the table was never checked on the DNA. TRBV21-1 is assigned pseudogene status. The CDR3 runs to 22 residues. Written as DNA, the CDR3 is TGTGCCAGCAGCCGAGGTGGGTATGATTACCGAACAGGGGGAAGGGAGAACACTGAAGCTTTCTTT. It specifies CASSRGGYDYRTGGRENTEAFF.

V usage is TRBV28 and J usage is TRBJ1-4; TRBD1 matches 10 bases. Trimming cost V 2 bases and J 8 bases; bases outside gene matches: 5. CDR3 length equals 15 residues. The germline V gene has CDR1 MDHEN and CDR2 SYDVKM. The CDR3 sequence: CASSLGGTGDEKLFF. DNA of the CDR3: TGTGCCAGCAGTTTAGGGGGGACAGGGGACGAAAAACTGTTTTTT.

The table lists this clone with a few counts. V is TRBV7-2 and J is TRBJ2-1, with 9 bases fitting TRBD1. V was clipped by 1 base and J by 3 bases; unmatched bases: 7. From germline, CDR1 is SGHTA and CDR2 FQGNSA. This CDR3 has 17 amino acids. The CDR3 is CASSLGGTGRGYNEQFF. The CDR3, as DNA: TGTGCCAGCAGCTTAGGGGGGACAGGGAGGGGCTACAATGAGCAGTTCTTC.

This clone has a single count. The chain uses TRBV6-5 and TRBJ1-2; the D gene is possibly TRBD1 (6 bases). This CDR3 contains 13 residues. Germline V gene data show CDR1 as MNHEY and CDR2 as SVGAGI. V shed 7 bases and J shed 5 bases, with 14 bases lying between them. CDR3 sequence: CASTPGGQYGYTF. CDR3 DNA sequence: TGTGCCAGCACCCCAGGCGGACAGTATGGCTACACCTTC.

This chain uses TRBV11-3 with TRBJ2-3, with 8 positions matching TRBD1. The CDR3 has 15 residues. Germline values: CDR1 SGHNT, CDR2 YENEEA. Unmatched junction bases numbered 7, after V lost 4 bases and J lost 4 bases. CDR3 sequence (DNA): TGTGCCAGCAGCTCTCGGCAGGGGGCCGCAGATACGCAGTATTTT. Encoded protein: CASSSRQGAADTQYF.

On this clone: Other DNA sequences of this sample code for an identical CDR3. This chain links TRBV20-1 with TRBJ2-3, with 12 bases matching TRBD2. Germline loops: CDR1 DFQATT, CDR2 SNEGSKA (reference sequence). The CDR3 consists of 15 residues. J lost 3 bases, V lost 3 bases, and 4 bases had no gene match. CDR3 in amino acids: CSASGTSGRTDTQYF. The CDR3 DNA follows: TGCAGTGCTAGTGGGACTAGCGGGCGGACAGATACGCAGTATTTT.

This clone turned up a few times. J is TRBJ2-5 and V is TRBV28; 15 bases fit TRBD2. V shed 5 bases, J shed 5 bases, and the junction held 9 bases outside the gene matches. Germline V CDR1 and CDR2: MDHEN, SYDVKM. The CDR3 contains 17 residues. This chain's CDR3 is CASSIGLAGGPGETQYF. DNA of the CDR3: TGTGCCAGCAGTATTGGACTAGCGGGAGGGCCGGGGGAGACCCAGTACTTC.

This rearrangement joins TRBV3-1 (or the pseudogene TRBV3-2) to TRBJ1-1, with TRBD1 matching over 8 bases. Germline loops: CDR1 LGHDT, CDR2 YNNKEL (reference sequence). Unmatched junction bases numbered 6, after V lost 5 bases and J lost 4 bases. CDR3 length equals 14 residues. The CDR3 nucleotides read TGTGCCAGCAGCGACAGGGGTGGTGGCACTGAAGCTTTCTTT. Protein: CASSDRGGGTEAFF.

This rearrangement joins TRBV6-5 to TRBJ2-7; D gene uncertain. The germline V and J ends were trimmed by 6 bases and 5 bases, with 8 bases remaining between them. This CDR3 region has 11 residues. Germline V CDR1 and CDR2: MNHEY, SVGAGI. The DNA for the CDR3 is TGTGCCAGCAGCCAGGATCACGAGCAGTACTTC. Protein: CASSQDHEQYF.

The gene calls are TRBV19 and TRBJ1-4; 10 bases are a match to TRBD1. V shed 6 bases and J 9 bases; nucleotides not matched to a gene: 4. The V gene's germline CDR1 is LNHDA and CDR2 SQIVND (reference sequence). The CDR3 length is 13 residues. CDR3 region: CASRGTGDQKLFF. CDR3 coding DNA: TGTGCCAGTAGGGGGACAGGGGATCAAAAACTGTTTTTT.

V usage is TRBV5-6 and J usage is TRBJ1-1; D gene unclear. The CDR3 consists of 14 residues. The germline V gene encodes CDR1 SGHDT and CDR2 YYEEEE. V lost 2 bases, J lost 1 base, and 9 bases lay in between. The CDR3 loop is CASSFPGSNTEAFF. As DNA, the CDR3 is TGTGCCAGCAGCTTCCCGGGATCGAACACTGAAGCTTTCTTT.

This CDR3 is CASSKATGTVDTQYF. CDR3 DNA sequence: TGTGCCAGCAGTAAGGCGACAGGGACGGTAGATACGCAGTATTTT. The V and J genes are TRBV6-5 and TRBJ2-3; 7 bases are shared with TRBD1. Germline CDR1 reads MNHEY; CDR2 reads SVGAGI. The CDR3 runs to 15 residues. The V and J ends lost 5 bases and 5 bases, in that order; junction bases with no gene match: 10.

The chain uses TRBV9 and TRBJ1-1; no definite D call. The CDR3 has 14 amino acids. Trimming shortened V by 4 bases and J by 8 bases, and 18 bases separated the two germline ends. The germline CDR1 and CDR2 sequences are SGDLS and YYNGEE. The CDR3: CASSPLGGNSEAFF. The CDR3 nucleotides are TGTGCCAGCAGCCCCCTAGGAGGGAATTCCGAAGCTTTCTTT.